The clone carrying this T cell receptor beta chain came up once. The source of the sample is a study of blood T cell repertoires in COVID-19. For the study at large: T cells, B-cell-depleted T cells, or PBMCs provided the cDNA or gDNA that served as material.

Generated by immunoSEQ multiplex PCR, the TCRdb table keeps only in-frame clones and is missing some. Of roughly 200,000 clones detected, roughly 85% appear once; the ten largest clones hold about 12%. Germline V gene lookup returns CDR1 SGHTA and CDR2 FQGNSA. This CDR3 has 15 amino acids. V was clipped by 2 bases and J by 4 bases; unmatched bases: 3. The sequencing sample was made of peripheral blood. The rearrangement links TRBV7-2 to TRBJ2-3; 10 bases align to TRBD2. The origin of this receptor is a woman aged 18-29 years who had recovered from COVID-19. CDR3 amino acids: CASSLLAGEADTQYF. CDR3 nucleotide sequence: TGTGCCAGCAGCTTACTAGCGGGAGAGGCAGATACGCAGTATTTT.